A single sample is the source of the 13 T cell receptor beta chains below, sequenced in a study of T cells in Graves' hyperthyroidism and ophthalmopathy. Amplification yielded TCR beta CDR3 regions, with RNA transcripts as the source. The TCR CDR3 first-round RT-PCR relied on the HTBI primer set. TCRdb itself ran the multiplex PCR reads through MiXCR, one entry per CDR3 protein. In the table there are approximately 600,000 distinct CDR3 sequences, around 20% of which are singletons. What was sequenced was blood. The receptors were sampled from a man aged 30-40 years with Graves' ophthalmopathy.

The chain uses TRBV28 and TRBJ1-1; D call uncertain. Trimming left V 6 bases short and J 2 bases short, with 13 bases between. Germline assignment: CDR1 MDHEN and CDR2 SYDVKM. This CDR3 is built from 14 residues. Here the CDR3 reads CASSKRGSNTEAFF. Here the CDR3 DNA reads TGTGCCAGCAGCAAACGGGGATCTAACACTGAAGCTTTCTTT. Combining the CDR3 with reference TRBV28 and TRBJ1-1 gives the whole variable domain DVKVTQSSRYLVKRTGEKVFLECVQDMDHENMFWYRQDPGLGLRLIYFSYDVKMKEKGDIPEGYSVSREKKERFSLILESASTNQTSMYLCASSKRGSNTEAFFGQGTRLTVV.

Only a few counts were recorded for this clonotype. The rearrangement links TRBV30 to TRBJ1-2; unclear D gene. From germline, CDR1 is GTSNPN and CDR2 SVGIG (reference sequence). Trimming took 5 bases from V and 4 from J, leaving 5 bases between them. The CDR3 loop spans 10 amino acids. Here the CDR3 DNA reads TGTGCCTGGCTGAGCTATGGCTACACCTTC. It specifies CAWLSYGYTF. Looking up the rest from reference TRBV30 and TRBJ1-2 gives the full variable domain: SQTIHQWPATLVQPVGSPLSLECTVEGTSNPNLYWYRQAAGRGLQLLFYSVGIGQISSEVPQNLSASRPQDRQFILSSKKLLLSDSGFYLCAWLSYGYTFGSGTRLTVV.

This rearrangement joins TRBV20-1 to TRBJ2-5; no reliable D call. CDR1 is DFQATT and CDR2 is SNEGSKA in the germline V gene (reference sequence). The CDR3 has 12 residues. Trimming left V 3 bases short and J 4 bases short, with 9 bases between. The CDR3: CSASETSETQYF. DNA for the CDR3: TGCAGTGCTAGCGAGACATCAGAGACCCAGTACTTC.

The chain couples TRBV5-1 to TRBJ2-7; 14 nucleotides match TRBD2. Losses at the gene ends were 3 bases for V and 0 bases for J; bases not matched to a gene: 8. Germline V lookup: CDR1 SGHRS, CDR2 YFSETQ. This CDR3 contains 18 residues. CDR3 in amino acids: CASSYSPGTSGSSYEQYF. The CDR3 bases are TGCGCCAGCAGCTATTCCCCGGGGACTAGCGGGAGCTCCTACGAGCAGTACTTC. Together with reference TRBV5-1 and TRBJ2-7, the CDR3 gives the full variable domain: KAGVTQTPRYLIKTRGQQVTLSCSPISGHRSVSWYQQTPGQGLQFLFEYFSETQRNKGNFPGRFSGRQFSNSRSEMNVSTLELGDSALYLCASSYSPGTSGSSYEQYFGPGTRLTVT.

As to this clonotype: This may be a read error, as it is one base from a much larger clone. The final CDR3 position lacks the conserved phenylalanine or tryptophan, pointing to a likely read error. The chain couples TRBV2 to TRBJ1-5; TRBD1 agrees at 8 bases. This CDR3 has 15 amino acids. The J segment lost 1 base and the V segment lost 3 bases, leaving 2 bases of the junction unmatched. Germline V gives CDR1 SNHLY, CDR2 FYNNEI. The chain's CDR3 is CASSDRGRSNQPQHY. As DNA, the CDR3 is TGTGCCAGCAGTGACAGGGGGCGAAGCAATCAGCCCCAGCATTAT.

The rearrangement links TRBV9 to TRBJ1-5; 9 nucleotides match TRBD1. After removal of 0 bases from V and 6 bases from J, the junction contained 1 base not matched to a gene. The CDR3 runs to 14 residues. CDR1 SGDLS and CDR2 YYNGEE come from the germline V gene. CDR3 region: CASSVDRGPQPQHF. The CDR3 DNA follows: TGTGCCAGCAGCGTAGACAGGGGGCCTCAGCCCCAGCATTTT.

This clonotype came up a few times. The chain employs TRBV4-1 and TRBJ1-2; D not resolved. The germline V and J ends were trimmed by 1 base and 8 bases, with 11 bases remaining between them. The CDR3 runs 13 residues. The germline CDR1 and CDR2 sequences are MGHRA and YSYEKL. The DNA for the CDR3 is TGCGCCAGCAGCCAAGGTGCGTTTTCCGGCTACACCTTC. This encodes CASSQGAFSGYTF.

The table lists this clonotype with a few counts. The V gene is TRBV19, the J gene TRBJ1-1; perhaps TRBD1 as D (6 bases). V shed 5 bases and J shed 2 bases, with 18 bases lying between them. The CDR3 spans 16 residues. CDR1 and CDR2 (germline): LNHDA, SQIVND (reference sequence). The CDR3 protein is CASSFFRRTDNTEAFF. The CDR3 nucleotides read TGTGCCAGTAGTTTTTTTCGGCGGACAGATAACACTGAAGCTTTCTTT.

CDR3: CASSLEGRTQETQYF. The CDR3 DNA is TGCGCCAGCAGCTTGGAGGGCCGCACCCAAGAGACCCAGTACTTC. The chain is built from TRBV5-1 and TRBJ2-5; no firm D call. The CDR3 sequence is 15 residues long. Germline V gene lookup returns CDR1 SGHRS and CDR2 YFSETQ. Deletions cut 0 bases from V and 1 base from J, with 10 bases between.

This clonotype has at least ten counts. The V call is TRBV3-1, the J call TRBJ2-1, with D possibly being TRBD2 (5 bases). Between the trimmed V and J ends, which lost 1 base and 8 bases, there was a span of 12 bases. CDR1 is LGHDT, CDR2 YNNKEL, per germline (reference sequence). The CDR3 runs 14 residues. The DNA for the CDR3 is TGTGCCAGCAGCCAAGTCAAGCGGCGGGATGAGCAGTTCTTC. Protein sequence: CASSQVKRRDEQFF.

The CDR3 sequence is CASSFPPPDMSTDTQYF. Written as DNA, the CDR3 is TGTGCCAGCAGCTTCCCCCCCCCTGATATGAGCACAGATACGCAGTATTTT. The V call is TRBV7-9, the J call TRBJ2-3; D remains ambiguous. The germline CDR1 and CDR2 sequences are SEHNR and FQNEAQ (reference sequence). With 3 bases removed from V and 0 bases from J, the gap between germline ends came to 16 bases. The CDR3 extends over 17 amino acids.

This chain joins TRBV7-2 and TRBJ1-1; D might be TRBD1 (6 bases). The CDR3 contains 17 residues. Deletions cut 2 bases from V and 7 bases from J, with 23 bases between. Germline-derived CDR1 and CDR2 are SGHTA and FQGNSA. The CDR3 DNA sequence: TGTGCCAGCAGCTTAAACACTTTTATGGGGGCGGAGAATGAAGCTTTCTTT. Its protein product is CASSLNTFMGAENEAFF.

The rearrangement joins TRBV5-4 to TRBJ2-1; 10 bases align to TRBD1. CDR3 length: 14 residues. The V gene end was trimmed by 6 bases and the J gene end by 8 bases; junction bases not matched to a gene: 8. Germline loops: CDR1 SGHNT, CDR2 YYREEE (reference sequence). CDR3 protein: CASNPGQGYHEQFF. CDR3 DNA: TGTGCCAGCAATCCGGGACAGGGGTACCATGAGCAGTTCTTC.